This TCR beta chain was captured by sequencing in a study of cytomegalovirus exposure and HLA in healthy donors. A note on this clone: Antigen specificity is unknown.

Study-wide results and caveats: The investigators catalogued under 200 TCR beta chains as cytomegalovirus-associated.

V shed 5 bases and J 6 bases; nucleotides not matched to a gene: 9. From germline, CDR1 is MRHNA and CDR2 SNTAGT. CDR3 size: 15 residues. The PCR contained 60 Vbeta and 13 Jbeta primers. The repertoire was sequenced with immunoSEQ multiplex PCR; TCRdb's copy has only in-frame clones and lacks some. The sample lists under 250,000 clones, around 73% occurring once. This TCR was sampled from a male donor in good health and CMV-seronegative. The rearrangement joins TRBV6-4 to TRBJ2-1; 8 bases match TRBD2. Sequencing input: PBMCs. The CDR3 region has the DNA TGTGCCAGCAGTCCCCGGGAGGGCCGGACCAATGAGCAGTTCTTC. This codes for CASSPREGRTNEQFF.